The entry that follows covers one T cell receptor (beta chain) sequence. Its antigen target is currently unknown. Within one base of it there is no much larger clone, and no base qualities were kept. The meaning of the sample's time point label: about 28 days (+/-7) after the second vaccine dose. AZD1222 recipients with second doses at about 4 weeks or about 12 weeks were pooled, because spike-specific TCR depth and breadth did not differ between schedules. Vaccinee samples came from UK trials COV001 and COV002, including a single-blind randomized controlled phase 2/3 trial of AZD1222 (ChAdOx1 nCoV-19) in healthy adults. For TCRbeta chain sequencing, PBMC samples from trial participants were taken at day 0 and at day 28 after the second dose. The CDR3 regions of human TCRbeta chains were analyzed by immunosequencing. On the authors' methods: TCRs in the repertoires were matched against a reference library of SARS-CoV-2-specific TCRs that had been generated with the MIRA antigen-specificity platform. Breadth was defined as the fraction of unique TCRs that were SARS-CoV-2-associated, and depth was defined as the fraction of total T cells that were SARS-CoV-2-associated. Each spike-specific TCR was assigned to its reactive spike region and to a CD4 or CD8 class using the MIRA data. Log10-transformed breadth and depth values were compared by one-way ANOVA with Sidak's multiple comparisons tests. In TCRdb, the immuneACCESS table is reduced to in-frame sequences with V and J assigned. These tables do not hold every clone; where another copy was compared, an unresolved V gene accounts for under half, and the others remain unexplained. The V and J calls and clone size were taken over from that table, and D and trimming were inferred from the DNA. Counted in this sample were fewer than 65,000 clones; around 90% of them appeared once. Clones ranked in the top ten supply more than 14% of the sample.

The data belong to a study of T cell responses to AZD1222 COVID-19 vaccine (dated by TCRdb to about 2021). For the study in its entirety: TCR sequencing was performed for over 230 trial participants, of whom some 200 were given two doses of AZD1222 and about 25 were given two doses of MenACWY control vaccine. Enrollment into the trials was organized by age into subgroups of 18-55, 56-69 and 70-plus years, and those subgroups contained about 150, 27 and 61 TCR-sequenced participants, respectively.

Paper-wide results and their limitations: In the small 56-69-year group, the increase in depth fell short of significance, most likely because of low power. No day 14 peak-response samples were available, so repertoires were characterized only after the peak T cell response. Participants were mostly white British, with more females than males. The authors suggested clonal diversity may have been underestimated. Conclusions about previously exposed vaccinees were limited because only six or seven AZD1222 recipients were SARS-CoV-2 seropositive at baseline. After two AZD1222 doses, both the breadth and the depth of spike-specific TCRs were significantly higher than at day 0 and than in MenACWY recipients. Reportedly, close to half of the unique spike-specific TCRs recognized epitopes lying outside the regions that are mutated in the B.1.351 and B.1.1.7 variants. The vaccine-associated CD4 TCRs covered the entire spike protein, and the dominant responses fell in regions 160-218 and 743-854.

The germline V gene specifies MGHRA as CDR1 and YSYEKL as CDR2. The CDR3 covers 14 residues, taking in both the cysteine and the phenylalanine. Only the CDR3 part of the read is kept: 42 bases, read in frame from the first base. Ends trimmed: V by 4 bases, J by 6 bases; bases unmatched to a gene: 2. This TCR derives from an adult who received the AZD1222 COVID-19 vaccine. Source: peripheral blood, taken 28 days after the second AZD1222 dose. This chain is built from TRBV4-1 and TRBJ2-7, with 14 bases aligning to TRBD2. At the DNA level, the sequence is TGCGCCAGCAGCCCGGGACTAGCGGGAGTCGAGCAGTACTTC. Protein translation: CASSPGLAGVEQYF.